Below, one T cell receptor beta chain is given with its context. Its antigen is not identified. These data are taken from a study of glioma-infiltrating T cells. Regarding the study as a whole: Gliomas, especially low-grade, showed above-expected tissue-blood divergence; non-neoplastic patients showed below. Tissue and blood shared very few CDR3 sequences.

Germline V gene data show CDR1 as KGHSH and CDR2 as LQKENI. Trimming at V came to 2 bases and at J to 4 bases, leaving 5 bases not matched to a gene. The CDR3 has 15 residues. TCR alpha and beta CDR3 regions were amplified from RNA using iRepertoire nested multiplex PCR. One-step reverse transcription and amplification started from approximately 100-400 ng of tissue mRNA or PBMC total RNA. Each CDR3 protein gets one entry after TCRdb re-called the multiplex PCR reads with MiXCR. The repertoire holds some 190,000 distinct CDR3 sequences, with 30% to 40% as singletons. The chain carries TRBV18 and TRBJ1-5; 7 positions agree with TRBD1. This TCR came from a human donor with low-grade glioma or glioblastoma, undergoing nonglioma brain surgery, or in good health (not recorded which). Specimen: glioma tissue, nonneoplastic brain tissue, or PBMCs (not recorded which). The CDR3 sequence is CASSPTTGPNQPQHF. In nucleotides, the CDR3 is TGTGCCAGCTCACCAACGACAGGGCCTAATCAGCCCCAGCATTTT.